Detailed here is one T cell receptor (beta chain). This CDR3 is built from 17 residues. Germline V CDR1 and CDR2: MNHNS, SASEGT. The V segment lost 2 bases and the J segment 7 bases; nucleotides outside the gene matches: 9. The data originate from a study of T cells in Graves' hyperthyroidism and ophthalmopathy. It was RNA transcripts that yielded the amplified TCR beta CDR3 regions. HTBI primers drove first-round RT-PCR of the TCR CDR3. Each CDR3 protein is one row after TCRdb ran MiXCR on the multiplex PCR reads. The sample consists of about 380,000 distinct CDR3 sequences, around a sixth of them appearing once.

Material for sequencing was blood. The genes are TRBV6-1 and TRBJ1-5; 12 bases agree with TRBD1. This sequence was found in a man between 18 and 29 years old with Graves' ophthalmopathy. The CDR3 reads CASSESGTGGAGQPQHF. The CDR3 nucleotides read TGTGCCAGCAGTGAATCCGGGACAGGGGGCGCAGGGCAGCCCCAGCATTTT.